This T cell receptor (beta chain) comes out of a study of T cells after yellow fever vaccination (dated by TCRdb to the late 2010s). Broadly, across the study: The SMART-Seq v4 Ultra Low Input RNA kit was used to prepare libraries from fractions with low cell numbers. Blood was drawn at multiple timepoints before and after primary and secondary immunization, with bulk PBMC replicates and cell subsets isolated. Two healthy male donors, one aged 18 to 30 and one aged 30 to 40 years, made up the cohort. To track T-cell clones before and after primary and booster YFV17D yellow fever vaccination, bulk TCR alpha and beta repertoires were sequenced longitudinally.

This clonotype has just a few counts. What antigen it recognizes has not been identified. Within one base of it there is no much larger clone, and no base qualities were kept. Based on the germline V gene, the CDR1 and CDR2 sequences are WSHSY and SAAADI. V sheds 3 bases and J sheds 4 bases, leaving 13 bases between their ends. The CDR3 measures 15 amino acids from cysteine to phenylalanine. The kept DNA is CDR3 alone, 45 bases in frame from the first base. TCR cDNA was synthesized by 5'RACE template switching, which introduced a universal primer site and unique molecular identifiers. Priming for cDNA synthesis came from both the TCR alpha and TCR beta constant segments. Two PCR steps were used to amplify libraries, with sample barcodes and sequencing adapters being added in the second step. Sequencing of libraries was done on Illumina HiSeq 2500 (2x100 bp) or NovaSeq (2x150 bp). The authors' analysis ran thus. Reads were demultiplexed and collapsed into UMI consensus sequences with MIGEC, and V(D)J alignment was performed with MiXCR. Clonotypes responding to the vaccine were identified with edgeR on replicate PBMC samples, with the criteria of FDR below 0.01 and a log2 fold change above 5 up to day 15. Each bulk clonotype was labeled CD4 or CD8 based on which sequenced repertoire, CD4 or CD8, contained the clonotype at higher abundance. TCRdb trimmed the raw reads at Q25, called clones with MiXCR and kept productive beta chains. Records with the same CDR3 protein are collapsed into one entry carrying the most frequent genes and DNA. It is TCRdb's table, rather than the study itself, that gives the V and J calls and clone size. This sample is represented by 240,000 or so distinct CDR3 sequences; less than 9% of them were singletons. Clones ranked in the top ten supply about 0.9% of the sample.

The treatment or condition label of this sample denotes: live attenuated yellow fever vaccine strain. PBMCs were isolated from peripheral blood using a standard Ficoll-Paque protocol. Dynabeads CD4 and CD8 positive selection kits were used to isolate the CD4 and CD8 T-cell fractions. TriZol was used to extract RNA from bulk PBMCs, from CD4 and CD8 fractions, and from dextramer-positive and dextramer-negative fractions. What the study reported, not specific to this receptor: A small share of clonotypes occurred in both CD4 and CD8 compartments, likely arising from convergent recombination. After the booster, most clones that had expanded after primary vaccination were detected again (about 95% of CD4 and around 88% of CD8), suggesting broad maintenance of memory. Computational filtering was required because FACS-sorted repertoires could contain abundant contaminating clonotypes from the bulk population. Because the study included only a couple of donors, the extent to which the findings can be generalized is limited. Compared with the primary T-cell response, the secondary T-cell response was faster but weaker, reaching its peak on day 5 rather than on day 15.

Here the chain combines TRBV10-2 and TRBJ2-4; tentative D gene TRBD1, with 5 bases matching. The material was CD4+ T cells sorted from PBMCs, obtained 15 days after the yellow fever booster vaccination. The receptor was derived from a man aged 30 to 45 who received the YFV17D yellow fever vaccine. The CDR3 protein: CASSESDSHKNIQYF. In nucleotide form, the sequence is TGCGCCAGCAGTGAAAGTGACAGCCATAAAAACATTCAGTACTTC.